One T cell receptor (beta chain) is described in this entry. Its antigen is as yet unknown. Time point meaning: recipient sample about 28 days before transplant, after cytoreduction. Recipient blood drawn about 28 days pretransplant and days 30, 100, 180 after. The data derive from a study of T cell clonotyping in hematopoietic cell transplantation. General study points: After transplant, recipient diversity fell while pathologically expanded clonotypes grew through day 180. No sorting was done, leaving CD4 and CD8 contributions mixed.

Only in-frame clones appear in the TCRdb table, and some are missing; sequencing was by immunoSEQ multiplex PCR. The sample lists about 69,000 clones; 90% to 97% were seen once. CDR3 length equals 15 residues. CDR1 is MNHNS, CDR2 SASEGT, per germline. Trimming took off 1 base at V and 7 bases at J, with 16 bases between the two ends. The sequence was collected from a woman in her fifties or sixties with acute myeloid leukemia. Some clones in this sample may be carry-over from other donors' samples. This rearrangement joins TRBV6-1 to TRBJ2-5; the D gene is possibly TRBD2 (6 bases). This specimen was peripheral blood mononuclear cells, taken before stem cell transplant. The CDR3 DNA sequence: TGTGCCAGCAGTGAAGTGGGGCGGGAACTGGTGACCCAGTACTTC. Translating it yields CASSEVGRELVTQYF.